The present entry profiles one T cell receptor beta chain with its context. Its antigen is not identified. This entry is derived from a study of cytomegalovirus exposure and HLA in healthy donors. Findings of the study overall: A link between a missense DCLRE1C variant and TCR beta V- and J-gene trimming emerged from a later analysis.

With 60 Vbeta and 13 Jbeta primers, the PCR was carried out. Some clones are missing from TCRdb's copy, which holds only in-frame ones; the method was immunoSEQ multiplex PCR. This sample carries around 180,000 clones, about four fifths of them seen once, and the ten largest clones take 1.6%. Germline CDR1 LNHNV, CDR2 YYDKDF (reference sequence). The CDR3 is 16 amino acids. The V gene end was trimmed by 3 bases and the J gene end by 2 bases; junction bases not matched to a gene: 6. Input material: PBMCs. The TCR originated in a woman aged 45-65 years in good health and CMV-seronegative. The J gene is TRBJ1-5, the V gene TRBV15, with 8 positions matching TRBD1. CDR3 residues: CATSRPGQAGNQPQHF. The CDR3 nucleotides read TGTGCCACCAGCAGGCCGGGACAGGCGGGCAATCAGCCCCAGCATTTT.